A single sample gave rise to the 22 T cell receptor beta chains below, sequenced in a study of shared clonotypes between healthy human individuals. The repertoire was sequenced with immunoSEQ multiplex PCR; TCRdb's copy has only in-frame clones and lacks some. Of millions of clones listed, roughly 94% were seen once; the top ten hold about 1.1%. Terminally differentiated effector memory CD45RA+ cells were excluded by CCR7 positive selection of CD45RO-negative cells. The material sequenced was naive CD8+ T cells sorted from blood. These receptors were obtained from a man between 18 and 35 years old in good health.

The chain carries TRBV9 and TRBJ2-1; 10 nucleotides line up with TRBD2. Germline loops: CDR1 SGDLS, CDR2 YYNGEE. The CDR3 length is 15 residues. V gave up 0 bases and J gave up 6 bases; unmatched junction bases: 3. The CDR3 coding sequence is TGTGCCAGCAGCGTAGGTAGCGGGGGGTTCAATGAGCAGTTCTTC. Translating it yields CASSVGSGGFNEQFF.

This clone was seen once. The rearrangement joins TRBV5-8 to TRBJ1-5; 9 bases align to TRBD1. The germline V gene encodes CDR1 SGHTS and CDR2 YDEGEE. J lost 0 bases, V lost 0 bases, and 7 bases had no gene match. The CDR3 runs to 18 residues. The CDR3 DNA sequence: TGTGCCAGCAGCTTGGAAAGGACAGGGGTTTATAGCAATCAGCCCCAGCATTTT. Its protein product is CASSLERTGVYSNQPQHF.

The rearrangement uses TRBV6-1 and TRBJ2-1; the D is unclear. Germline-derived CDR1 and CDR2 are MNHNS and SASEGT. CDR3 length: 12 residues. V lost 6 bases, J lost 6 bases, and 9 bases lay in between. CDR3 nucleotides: TGTGCCAGCAGGGTTCGAGGCAATGAGCAGTTCTTC. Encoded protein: CASRVRGNEQFF.

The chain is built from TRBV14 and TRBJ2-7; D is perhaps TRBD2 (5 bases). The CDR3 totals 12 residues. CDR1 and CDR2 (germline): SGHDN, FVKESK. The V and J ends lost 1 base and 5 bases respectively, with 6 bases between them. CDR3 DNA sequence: TGTGCCAGCAGCCAAGGAGGGAACGAGCAGTACTTC. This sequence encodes CASSQGGNEQYF.

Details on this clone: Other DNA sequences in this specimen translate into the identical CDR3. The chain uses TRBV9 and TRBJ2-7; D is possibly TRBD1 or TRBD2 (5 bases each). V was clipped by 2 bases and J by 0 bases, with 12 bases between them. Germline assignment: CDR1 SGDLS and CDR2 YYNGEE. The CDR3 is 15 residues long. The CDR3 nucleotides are TGTGCCAGCAGCGTCGGGGCAGGGAGCTCCTACGAGCAGTACTTC. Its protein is CASSVGAGSSYEQYF.

The CDR3 loop is CSQGGNTEAFF. CDR3 DNA sequence: TGCAGCCAAGGGGGGAACACTGAAGCTTTCTTT. J is TRBJ1-1 and V is TRBV29-1; a weak D match, TRBD1 (6 bases). The CDR3 is 11 amino acids. Germline assignment: CDR1 SQVTM and CDR2 ANQGSEA. V gave up 8 bases and J gave up 1 base, with 8 bases separating them.

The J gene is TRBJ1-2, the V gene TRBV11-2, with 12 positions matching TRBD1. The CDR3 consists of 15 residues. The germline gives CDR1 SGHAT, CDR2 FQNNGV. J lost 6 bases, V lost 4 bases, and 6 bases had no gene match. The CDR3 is CASSSPGQGADGYTF. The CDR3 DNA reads TGTGCCAGCAGCTCTCCGGGACAGGGGGCCGATGGCTACACCTTC.

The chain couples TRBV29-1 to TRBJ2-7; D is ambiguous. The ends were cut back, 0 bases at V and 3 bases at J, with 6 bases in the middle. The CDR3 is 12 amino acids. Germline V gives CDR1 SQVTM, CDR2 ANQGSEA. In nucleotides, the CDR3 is TGCAGCGTTGAAGATCAACACTACGAGCAGTACTTC. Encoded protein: CSVEDQHYEQYF.

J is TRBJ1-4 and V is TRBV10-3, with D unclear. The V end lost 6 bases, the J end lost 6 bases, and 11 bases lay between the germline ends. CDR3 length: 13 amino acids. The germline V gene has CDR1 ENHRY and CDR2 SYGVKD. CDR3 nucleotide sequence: TGTGCCATCAGAGTGGACGCCGATGAAAAACTGTTTTTT. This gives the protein CAIRVDADEKLFF.

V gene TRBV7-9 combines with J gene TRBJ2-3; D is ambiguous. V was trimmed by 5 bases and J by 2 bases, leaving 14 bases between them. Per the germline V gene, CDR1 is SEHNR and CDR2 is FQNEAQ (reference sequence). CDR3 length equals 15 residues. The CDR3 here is CASSPPASLTDTQYF. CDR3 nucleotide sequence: TGTGCCAGCAGCCCTCCAGCGTCCCTCACAGATACGCAGTATTTT. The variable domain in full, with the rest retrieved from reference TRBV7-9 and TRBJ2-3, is DTGVSQNPRHKITKRGQNVTFRCDPISEHNRLYWYRQTLGQGPEFLTYFQNEAQLEKSRLLSDRFSAERPKGSFSTLEIQRTEQGDSAMYLCASSPPASLTDTQYFGPGTRLTVL.

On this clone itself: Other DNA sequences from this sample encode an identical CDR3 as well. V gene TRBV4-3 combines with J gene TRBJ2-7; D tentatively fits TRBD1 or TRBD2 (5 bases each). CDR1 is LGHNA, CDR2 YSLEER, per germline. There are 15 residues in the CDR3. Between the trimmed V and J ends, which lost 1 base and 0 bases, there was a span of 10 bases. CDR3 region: CASSQGPGSSYEQYF. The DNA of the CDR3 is TGCGCCAGCAGCCAAGGTCCAGGGAGCTCCTACGAGCAGTACTTC.

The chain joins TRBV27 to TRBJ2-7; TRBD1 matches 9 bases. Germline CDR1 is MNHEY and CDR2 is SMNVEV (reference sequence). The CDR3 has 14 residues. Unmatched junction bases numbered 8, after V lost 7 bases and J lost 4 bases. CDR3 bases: TGTGCCAGCATGGGGGGACAGGGTCCGTACGAGCAGTACTTC. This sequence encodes CASMGGQGPYEQYF.

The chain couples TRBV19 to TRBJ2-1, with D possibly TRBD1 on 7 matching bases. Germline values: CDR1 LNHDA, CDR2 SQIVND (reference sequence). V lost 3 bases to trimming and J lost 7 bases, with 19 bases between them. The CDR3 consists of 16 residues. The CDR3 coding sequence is TGTGCCAGTAGTATCTCCGCAGGGGGGTTTTTTAATGAGCAGTTCTTC. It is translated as CASSISAGGFFNEQFF. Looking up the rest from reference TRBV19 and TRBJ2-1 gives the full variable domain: DGGITQSPKYLFRKEGQNVTLSCEQNLNHDAMYWYRQDPGQGLRLIYYSQIVNDFQKGDIAEGYSVSREKKESFPLTVTSAQKNPTAFYLCASSISAGGFFNEQFFGPGTRLTVL.

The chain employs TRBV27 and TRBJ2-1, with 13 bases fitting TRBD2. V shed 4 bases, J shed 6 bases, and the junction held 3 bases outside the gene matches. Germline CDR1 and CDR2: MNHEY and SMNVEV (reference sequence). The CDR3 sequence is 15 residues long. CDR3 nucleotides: TGTGCCAGCAGTTCCGGGACTAGCGGGATCAATGAGCAGTTCTTC. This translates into CASSSGTSGINEQFF.

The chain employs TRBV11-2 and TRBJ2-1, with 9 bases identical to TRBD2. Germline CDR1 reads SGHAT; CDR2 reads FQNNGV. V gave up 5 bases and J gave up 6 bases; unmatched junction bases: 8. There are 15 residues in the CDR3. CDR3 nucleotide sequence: TGTGCCAGCAGCCCAAGCGGGGGGCCCGGCAATGAGCAGTTCTTC. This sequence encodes CASSPSGGPGNEQFF.

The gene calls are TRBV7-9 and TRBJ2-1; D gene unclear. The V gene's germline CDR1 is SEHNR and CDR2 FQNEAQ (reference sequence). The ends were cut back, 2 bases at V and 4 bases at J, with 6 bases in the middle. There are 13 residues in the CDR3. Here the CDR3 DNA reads TGTGCCAGCAGCTTATTAGGGTACAATGAGCAGTTCTTC. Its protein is CASSLLGYNEQFF.

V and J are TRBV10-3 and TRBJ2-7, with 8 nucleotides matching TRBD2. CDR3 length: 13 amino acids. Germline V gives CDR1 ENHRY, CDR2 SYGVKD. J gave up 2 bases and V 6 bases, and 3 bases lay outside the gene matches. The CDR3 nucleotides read TGTGCCATCAGAGCGGGAGAGACCTACGAGCAGTACTTC. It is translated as CAIRAGETYEQYF.

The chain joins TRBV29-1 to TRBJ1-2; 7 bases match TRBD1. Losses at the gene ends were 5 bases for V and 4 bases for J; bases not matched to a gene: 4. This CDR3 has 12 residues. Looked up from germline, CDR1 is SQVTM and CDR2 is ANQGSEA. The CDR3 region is CSVNQGGYGYTF. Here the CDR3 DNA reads TGCAGCGTTAATCAGGGGGGCTATGGCTACACCTTC.

The CDR3 DNA reads TGCGCCAGCAGCCGTCGGGACAGCAACTATGGCTACACCTTC. It encodes CASSRRDSNYGYTF. The rearrangement uses TRBV4-3 and TRBJ1-2; 7 nucleotides align to TRBD1. The CDR3 has 14 residues. V lost 4 bases and J lost 2; bases outside the gene matches: 4. Germline V lookup: CDR1 LGHNA, CDR2 YSLEER.

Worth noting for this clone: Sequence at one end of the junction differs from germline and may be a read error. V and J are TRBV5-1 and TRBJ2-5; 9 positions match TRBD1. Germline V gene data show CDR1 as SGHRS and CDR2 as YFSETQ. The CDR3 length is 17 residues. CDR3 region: CASSLAGTGSYQETQYF. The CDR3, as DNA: TGCGCCAGCAGCTTGGCCGGGACAGGGAGTTACCAGGAGACCCAGTACTTC.

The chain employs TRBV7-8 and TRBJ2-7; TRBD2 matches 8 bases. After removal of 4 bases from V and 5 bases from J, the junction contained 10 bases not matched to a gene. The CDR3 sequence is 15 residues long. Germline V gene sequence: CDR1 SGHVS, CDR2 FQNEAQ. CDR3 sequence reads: CASSYSREASDEQYF. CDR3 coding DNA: TGTGCCAGCAGCTACTCGCGGGAGGCCTCAGACGAGCAGTACTTC. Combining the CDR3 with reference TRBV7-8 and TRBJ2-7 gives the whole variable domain GAGVSQSPRYKVAKRGQDVALRCDPISGHVSLFWYQQALGQGPEFLTYFQNEAQLDKSGLPSDRFFAERPEGSVSTLKIQRTQQEDSAVYLCASSYSREASDEQYFGPGTRLTVT.

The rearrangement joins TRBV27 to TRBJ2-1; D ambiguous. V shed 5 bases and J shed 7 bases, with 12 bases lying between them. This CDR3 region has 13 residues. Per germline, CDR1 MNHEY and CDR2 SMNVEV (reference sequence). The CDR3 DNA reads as TGTGCCAGCAGTCCGGAGAGTACGAATGAGCAGTTCTTC. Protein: CASSPESTNEQFF.